These 8 T cell receptor beta chains came from one sample sequenced in a study of blood T cell repertoires in COVID-19. The data were produced by immunoSEQ multiplex PCR, yet TCRdb's version contains in-frame clones alone and is incomplete. The sample shows 400,000 or so clones, around 90% of them seen only once. The specimen sequenced was PBMCs or T cells enriched from blood (not recorded which). These receptors were taken from a woman in her thirties or forties with acute COVID-19.

The gene calls are TRBV15 and TRBJ2-7, with 9 bases identical to TRBD1. The germline V gene encodes CDR1 LNHNV and CDR2 YYDKDF (reference sequence). The V and J ends lost 3 bases and 3 bases, in that order; junction bases with no gene match: 18. The CDR3 sequence is 19 residues long. The CDR3 sequence: CATSRAQGAWGGSLYEQYF. The DNA of the CDR3 is TGTGCCACCAGCAGGGCACAGGGGGCTTGGGGCGGCTCCCTCTACGAGCAGTACTTC.

The CDR3 sequence: CASTRQANEKLFF. The CDR3 DNA reads as TGTGCCAGTACCCGGCAGGCTAATGAAAAACTGTTTTTT. This chain connects TRBV19 to TRBJ1-4, with D hard to call. Germline V gives CDR1 LNHDA, CDR2 SQIVND (reference sequence). The V and J ends lost 7 bases and 3 bases respectively, with 9 bases between them. CDR3 length: 13 residues.

The J gene is TRBJ2-4, the V gene TRBV6-1; D may be TRBD1 (6 bases). Trimming removed 2 bases from V and 8 bases from J, with 10 bases in between. In germline, CDR1 is MNHNS, CDR2 SASEGT. There are 13 residues in the CDR3. The CDR3 reads CASSELRGDIQYF. The CDR3 nucleotides are TGTGCCAGCAGTGAACTCAGGGGAGACATTCAGTACTTC.

The rearrangement links TRBV5-1 to TRBJ2-2, with a possible D match to TRBD1 (5 bases). Germline-derived CDR1 and CDR2 are SGHRS and YFSETQ. Trimming pared 2 bases from V and 4 bases from J, leaving 15 bases between. This CDR3 has 16 residues. The CDR3 nucleotides read TGCGCCAGCAGCTTTAGACAGACAACCTCCACCGGGGAGCTGTTTTTT. This encodes CASSFRQTTSTGELFF.

The chain joins TRBV12-5 to TRBJ1-2; D ambiguous. Trimming shortened V by 3 bases and J by 4 bases, and 9 bases separated the two germline ends. The germline CDR1 and CDR2 sequences are LGHNT and FRNRAP. This CDR3 spans 13 amino acids. The DNA for the CDR3 is TGTGCTAGTGGTTTAACAACGGGCTATGGCTACACCTTC. Amino acid sequence: CASGLTTGYGYTF.

The J gene is TRBJ2-7, the V gene TRBV25-1; 9 bases are a match to TRBD1. Germline CDR1 is MGHDK and CDR2 is SYGVNS. The CDR3 is 13 residues long. V gave up 7 bases and J gave up 5 bases; unmatched junction bases: 6. Here the CDR3 DNA reads TGTGCCAGCAAGGGACAGGGAATCGACGAGCAGTACTTC. Encoded protein: CASKGQGIDEQYF.

J is TRBJ1-1 and V is TRBV18, with D possibly TRBD1 on 5 matching bases. Trimming pared 4 bases from V and 7 bases from J, leaving 16 bases between. Germline CDR1 and CDR2: KGHSH and LQKENI. CDR3 length: 14 residues. CDR3 sequence: CASSQFLDTDEAFF. CDR3 DNA sequence: TGTGCCAGCTCACAATTTTTGGACACCGATGAAGCTTTCTTT.

This chain links TRBV27 with TRBJ2-1; 8 positions match TRBD2. The V segment lost 7 bases and the J segment 8 bases; nucleotides outside the gene matches: 16. CDR3 length equals 16 residues. CDR1 is MNHEY and CDR2 is SMNVEV in the germline V gene (reference sequence). The CDR3 reads CASIPGGAGVVHEQFF. DNA of the CDR3: TGTGCCAGCATCCCTGGTGGAGCGGGGGTCGTCCATGAGCAGTTCTTC.